The 14 T cell receptor beta chains below were found in one sample sequenced in a study of regulatory T cells in long-lasting Graves disease. iRepertoire HTBI primers and Arm-PCR of CDR3 regions built TCR beta libraries. In TCRdb, the multiplex PCR reads were re-called with MiXCR into one record per CDR3 protein. Of a few hundred thousand distinct CDR3 sequences detected, 10% to 15% appear once; the ten largest clones hold approximately 20%. Documented time point: newly diagnosed GD, antithyroid drugs for less than 3 months. PBMCs were the source of the RNA used for TCR sequencing. The data also belong to a second study, concerning T cells in Graves' hyperthyroidism and ophthalmopathy.

The source material was peripheral blood mononuclear cells (PBMCs), sampled at new diagnosis, from a patient treated with antithyroid drugs. All receptors come from a woman between 18 and 29 years old with Graves disease.

A few counts support this clonotype. The junction differs from germline at one of its ends, possibly a read error. The chain has TRBV5-1 and TRBJ1-5, with TRBD1 identical over 7 bases. Germline assignment: CDR1 SGHRS and CDR2 YFSETQ. The CDR3 extends over 14 amino acids. The CDR3 sequence: CAGSLEGGRQPQHF. CDR3 nucleotide sequence: TGCGCCGGCAGCTTGGAAGGGGGCAGACAGCCCCAGCATTTT.

In this sample, this clonotype turned up many times. V usage is TRBV3-1 and J usage is TRBJ1-1; D remains ambiguous. Trimming took 6 bases from V and 1 from J, leaving 9 bases between them. The germline V gene encodes CDR1 LGHDT and CDR2 YNNKEL (reference sequence). CDR3 size: 13 residues. Here the CDR3 reads CASSFRRNTEAFF. The CDR3 DNA is TGTGCCAGCAGTTTCCGTAGGAACACTGAAGCTTTCTTT. Based on the CDR3 plus reference TRBV3-1 and TRBJ1-1, the full variable domain is DTAVSQTPKYLVTQMGNDKSIKCEQNLGHDTMYWYKQDSKKFLKIMFSYNNKELIINETVPNRFSPKSPDKAHLNLHINSLELGDSAVYFCASSFRRNTEAFFGQGTRLTVV.

The gene calls are TRBV4-3 and TRBJ2-2, with TRBD1 matching over 9 bases. With 3 bases clipped from V and 6 bases from J, the junction kept 11 bases outside the gene matches. Germline CDR1 and CDR2: LGHNA and YSLEER. There are 17 residues in the CDR3. In DNA, the CDR3 is TGCGCCAGCAGCCATCTACTCCTGACAGGGGGGTCCGGGGAGCTGTTTTTT. It yields the protein CASSHLLLTGGSGELFF.

This chain links TRBV25-1 with TRBJ1-4; 10 bases map to TRBD1. CDR3 size: 13 residues. Germline V gene lookup returns CDR1 MGHDK and CDR2 SYGVNS. The V and J ends lost 5 bases and 8 bases, in that order; junction bases with no gene match: 2. CDR3 sequence: CASSWTGGEKLFF. CDR3 in DNA: TGTGCCAGCAGTTGGACAGGGGGAGAAAAACTGTTTTTT.

The V and J genes are TRBV19 and TRBJ2-1; 9 nucleotides agree with TRBD2. Per germline, CDR1 LNHDA and CDR2 SQIVND (reference sequence). The CDR3 length is 13 residues. V lost 5 bases, J lost 12 bases, and 8 bases stayed unmatched. The CDR3 here is CASSYSGSRGQFF. In DNA, the CDR3 is TGTGCCAGTAGTTATAGCGGGAGTAGGGGGCAGTTCTTC.

The J gene is TRBJ2-1, the V gene TRBV4-1; TRBD2 is a possible D gene (6 bases). Germline V gene sequence: CDR1 MGHRA, CDR2 YSYEKL. The CDR3 runs 13 residues. The ends were cut back, 5 bases at V and 8 bases at J, with 13 bases in the middle. The DNA for the CDR3 is TGCGCCAGCAGCTCCGGGAGACTCTATGAGCAGTTCTTC. Encoded protein: CASSSGRLYEQFF.

This clonotype was recorded many times. The J gene is TRBJ1-2, the V gene TRBV20-1; 8 positions match TRBD1. The V and J ends lost 0 bases and 6 bases, in that order; junction bases with no gene match: 3. Germline V gives CDR1 DFQATT, CDR2 SNEGSKA (reference sequence). CDR3 size: 13 residues. The CDR3 reads CSARDPTGDGYTF. CDR3 nucleotides: TGCAGTGCTAGAGATCCGACAGGGGATGGCTACACCTTC.

This clonotype came up many times. The rearrangement links TRBV6-1 to TRBJ2-3; tentatively, D is TRBD2 (6 bases). This CDR3 has 17 residues. Germline values: CDR1 MNHNS, CDR2 SASEGT. The V gene lost 10 bases and the J gene lost 4 bases, with 27 bases spanning the gap. CDR3 sequence reads: CAIRFRDSPSAADTQYF. CDR3 sequence (DNA): TGTGCCATCCGTTTCCGGGACTCCCCCTCAGCCGCAGATACGCAGTATTTT.

This chain connects TRBV12-5 to TRBJ2-1, with 9 bases aligning to TRBD2. The junction had 11 bases not matched to a gene; V was cut back by 7 bases and J by 4 bases. CDR1 and CDR2 (germline): LGHNT, FRNRAP. The CDR3 extends over 16 amino acids. The CDR3 DNA reads TGTGCTAGTGTCCTGTGGGCGGGGGGGCCTTACAATGAGCAGTTCTTC. Its protein is CASVLWAGGPYNEQFF.

The V gene is TRBV20-1, the J gene TRBJ2-2, with 8 bases matching TRBD2. Germline trimming cut 3 bases from V and 5 bases from J; bases unmatched to any gene: 8. This CDR3 is 15 amino acids long. The germline V gene encodes CDR1 DFQATT and CDR2 SNEGSKA (reference sequence). The CDR3 reads CSASGGGSKTGELFF. As DNA, the CDR3 is TGCAGTGCTAGCGGGGGGGGGAGTAAGACCGGGGAGCTGTTTTTT.

The sample holds many counts of this clonotype. The rearrangement links TRBV19 to TRBJ1-1; D possibly corresponds to TRBD1 (5 bases). There are 13 residues in the CDR3. CDR1 LNHDA and CDR2 SQIVND come from the germline V gene (reference sequence). Deletions cut 6 bases from V and 5 bases from J, with 13 bases between. CDR3 nucleotides: TGTGCCAGTAGCCCTCAGGGTGCGACTGAAGCTTTCTTT. Translating gives CASSPQGATEAFF.

This clonotype occurred many times. The chain carries TRBV4-2 and TRBJ2-7, with 9 nucleotides matching TRBD1. The germline V gene has CDR1 LGHNA and CDR2 YNFKEQ. With V trimmed by 1 base and J by 5 bases, 6 bases remained unmatched. CDR3 length: 15 residues. CDR3 region: CASSQGTGAIDEQYF. The DNA for the CDR3 is TGTGCCAGCAGCCAAGGGACAGGGGCAATAGACGAGCAGTACTTC.

This clonotype turned up a few times. V usage is TRBV5-4 and J usage is TRBJ1-1; D not resolved. The CDR3 is 14 residues long. The germline V and J ends were trimmed by 2 bases and 4 bases, with 12 bases remaining between them. The germline V gene encodes CDR1 SGHNT and CDR2 YYREEE (reference sequence). The CDR3 is CASSFSGVVTEAFF. The CDR3 DNA is TGTGCCAGCAGCTTCTCAGGAGTGGTCACTGAAGCTTTCTTT.

The table lists this clonotype with many counts. This sequence joins TRBV28 and TRBJ1-5; D is undetermined. The CDR3 is 16 amino acids. V was shortened by 2 bases and J by 0 bases, with 11 bases between the two germline ends. Germline lookup yields CDR1 MDHEN and CDR2 SYDVKM. As DNA, the CDR3 is TGTGCCAGCAGTTTACCCCCAACAGATAGCAATCAGCCCCAGCATTTT. Protein product: CASSLPPTDSNQPQHF.